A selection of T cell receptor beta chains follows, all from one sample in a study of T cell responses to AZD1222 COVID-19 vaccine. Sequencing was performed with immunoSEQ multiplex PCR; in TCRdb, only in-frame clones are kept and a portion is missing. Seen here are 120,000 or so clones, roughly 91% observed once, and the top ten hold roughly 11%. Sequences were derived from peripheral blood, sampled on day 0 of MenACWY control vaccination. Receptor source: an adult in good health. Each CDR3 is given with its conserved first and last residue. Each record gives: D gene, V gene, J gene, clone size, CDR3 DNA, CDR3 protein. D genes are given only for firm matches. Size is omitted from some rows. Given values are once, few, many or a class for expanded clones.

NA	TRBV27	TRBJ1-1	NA	TGTGCCAGCAGTTTACGCGGGGGTGTCACTGAAGCTTTCTTT	CASSLRGGVTEAFF
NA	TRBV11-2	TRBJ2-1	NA	TGTGCCAGCAGCTTACTTGGGCGTAGTTCCTACAATGAGCAGTTCTTC	CASSLLGRSSYNEQFF
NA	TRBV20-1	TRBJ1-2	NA	TGCAGTGCTAGGGGGGGATTCGGCTACACCTTC	CSARGGFGYTF
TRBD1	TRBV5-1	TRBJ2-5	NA	TGCGCCAGCAGCTCCGGACAGGGGGTAGAGACCCAGTACTTC	CASSSGQGVETQYF
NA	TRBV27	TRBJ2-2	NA	TGTGCCAGCAGTTTCTATAGGGCCCTAGGGGCCGGGGAGCTGTTTTTT	CASSFYRALGAGELFF
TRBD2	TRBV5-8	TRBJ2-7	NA	TGTGCCAGCAGCTTTGGGGGGACTAGCGGTATCAACGAGCAGTACTTC	CASSFGGTSGINEQYF
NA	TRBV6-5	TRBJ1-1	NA	TGTGCCAGCAGTCGACTGAACACTGAAGCTTTCTTT	CASSRLNTEAFF
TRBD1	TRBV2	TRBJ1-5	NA	TGTGCCAGCAGTAATATTGGGACAGGGGGTGGACAGCCCCAGCATTTT	CASSNIGTGGGQPQHF
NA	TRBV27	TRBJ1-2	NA	TGTGCCAGCAGTGCCTTGGGGACCTACTATGGCTACACCTTC	CASSALGTYYGYTF
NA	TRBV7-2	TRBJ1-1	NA	TGTGCCAGCAGCTCATTCGGGGACTGGACTGAAGCTTTCTTT	CASSSFGDWTEAFF
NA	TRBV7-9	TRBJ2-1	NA	TGTGCCATACCGCAGGAAGAAAATTACAATGAGCAGTTCTTC	CAIPQEENYNEQFF
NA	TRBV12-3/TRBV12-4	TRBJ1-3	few	TGTGCCAGCTGCTCATCTGGAAACACCATATATTTT	CASCSSGNTIYF
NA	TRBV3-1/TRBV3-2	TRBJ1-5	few	TGTGCCAGCAGCCTTGGAGGGGTCCCTAGCAATCAGCCCCAGCATTTT	CASSLGGVPSNQPQHF
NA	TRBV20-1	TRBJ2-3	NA	TGCAGTGCTAGAAAAGACGATACGCAGTATTTT	CSARKDDTQYF
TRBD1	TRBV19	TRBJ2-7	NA	TGTGCCAGTAGTATAGGACAGGGCGTCACCTCCTACGAGCAGTACTTC	CASSIGQGVTSYEQYF
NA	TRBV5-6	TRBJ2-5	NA	TGTGCCAGCAGCCAACAACAGAGCCGAGAGACCCAGTACTTC	CASSQQQSRETQYF
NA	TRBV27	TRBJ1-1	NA	TGTGCCAGCACGAAAACAGGGTTGTATGCTGAAGCTTTCTTT	CASTKTGLYAEAFF
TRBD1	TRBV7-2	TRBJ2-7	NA	TGTGCCAGCAGCCCAGGACAGGCGGTCGAGCAGTACTTC	CASSPGQAVEQYF
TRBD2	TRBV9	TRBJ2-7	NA	TGTGCCAGCAGCGTAGGGAGTCTAGCGGTAGGCTACGAGCAGTACTTC	CASSVGSLAVGYEQYF
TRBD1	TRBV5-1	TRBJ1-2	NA	TGCGCCAGCAGCTGGGGACAGAACTATGGCTACACCTTC	CASSWGQNYGYTF
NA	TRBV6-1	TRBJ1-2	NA	TGTGCCAGCAGTGAGTCGACAGATGGCTATGGCTACACCTTC	CASSESTDGYGYTF
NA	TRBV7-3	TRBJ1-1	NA	TGTGCCAGCAGGAAAAGTTCAGGACTTGAAGCTTTCTTT	CASRKSSGLEAFF
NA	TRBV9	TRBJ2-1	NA	TGTGCCAGCAGGTCCGACCTGGGCAATGAGCAGTTCTTC	CASRSDLGNEQFF